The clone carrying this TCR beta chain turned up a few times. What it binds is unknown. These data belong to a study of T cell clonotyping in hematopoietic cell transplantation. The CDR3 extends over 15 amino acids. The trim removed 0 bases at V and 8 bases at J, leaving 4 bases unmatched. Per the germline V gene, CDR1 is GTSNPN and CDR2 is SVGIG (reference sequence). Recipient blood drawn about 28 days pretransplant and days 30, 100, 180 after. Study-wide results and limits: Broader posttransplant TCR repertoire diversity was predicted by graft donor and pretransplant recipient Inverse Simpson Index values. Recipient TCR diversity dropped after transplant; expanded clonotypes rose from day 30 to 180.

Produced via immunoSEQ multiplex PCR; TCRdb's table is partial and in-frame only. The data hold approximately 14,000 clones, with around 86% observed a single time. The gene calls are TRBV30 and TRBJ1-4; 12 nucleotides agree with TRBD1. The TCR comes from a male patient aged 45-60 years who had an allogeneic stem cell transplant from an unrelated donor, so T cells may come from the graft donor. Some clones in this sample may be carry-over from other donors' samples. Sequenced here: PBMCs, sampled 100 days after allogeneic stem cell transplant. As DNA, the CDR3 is TGTGCCTGGAGTGTGATCGGGACAGGGGGCGAAAAACTGTTTTTT. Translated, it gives CAWSVIGTGGEKLFF.